What follows are 19 T cell receptor beta chains derived from one specimen sequenced in a study of shared clonotypes between healthy human individuals. The assay was immunoSEQ multiplex PCR, and TCRdb's table has in-frame clones only and misses some. The sample carries some 2,500,000 clones, 93% recorded once. The sample taken for sequencing was naive CD4+ T cells from PBMCs. Subset noted: CD45RA+ positively selected. These receptors came from a man between 18 and 29 years old in good health. Some clones in this sample may be carry-over from other donors' samples.

This chain joins TRBV7-2 and TRBJ2-3; no firm D call. V lost 2 bases, J lost 6 bases, and 12 bases lay in between. The CDR3 runs 14 residues. Looked up from germline, CDR1 is SGHTA and CDR2 is FQGNSA. The CDR3 DNA reads TGTGCCAGCAGCTTAATCCCCAATGACGATACGCAGTATTTT. Translation gives CASSLIPNDDTQYF.

The genes are TRBV19 and TRBJ1-1; D call uncertain. V gave up 5 bases and J gave up 5 bases, with 15 bases separating them. Germline V gene data show CDR1 as LNHDA and CDR2 as SQIVND (reference sequence). CDR3 size: 14 residues. Written as DNA, the CDR3 is TGTGCCAGTAGTGATCGGACCCGGTGGACTGAAGCTTTCTTT. Encoded protein: CASSDRTRWTEAFF.

This clone turned up a few times. The chain employs TRBV2 and TRBJ1-5; perhaps TRBD1 as D (5 bases). The length of the CDR3 is 13 residues. Trimming cost V 8 bases and J 7 bases, with 15 bases left between them. CDR1 is SNHLY and CDR2 is FYNNEI in the germline V gene. The CDR3 reads CASGAAPGQPQHF. For the CDR3, the DNA is TGTGCCAGCGGGGCAGCCCCGGGGCAGCCCCAGCATTTT.

V is TRBV6-1 and J is TRBJ2-5; no clear D gene. This CDR3 comprises 17 residues. Trimming cost V 3 bases and J 5 bases, with 22 bases left between them. Germline loops: CDR1 MNHNS, CDR2 SASEGT. The CDR3 region is CASSDRWQPNYPETQYF. DNA of the CDR3: TGTGCCAGCAGTGATAGGTGGCAGCCCAACTATCCGGAGACCCAGTACTTC.

V and J are TRBV28 and TRBJ2-5; 7 bases are a match to TRBD2. Germline CDR1 reads MDHEN; CDR2 reads SYDVKM. The CDR3 length is 14 residues. The J segment lost 3 bases and the V segment lost 3 bases, leaving 4 bases of the junction unmatched. The CDR3 DNA sequence: TGTGCCAGCAGTTTGTTGGGGGGGGAAGAGACCCAGTACTTC. It codes for CASSLLGGEETQYF.

The genes are TRBV5-1 and TRBJ2-3; TRBD1 or TRBD2 may be the D gene (5 bases each). CDR1 is SGHRS, CDR2 YFSETQ, per germline. The V end was cut by 5 bases, the J end by 10 bases, with 14 bases between. The CDR3 runs to 12 residues. CDR3 nucleotides: TGCGCCAGCAGATGGGACGTCTCACCGCAGTATTTT. Translation: CASRWDVSPQYF.

A remark on this clone: Different DNA sequences within this sample yield the same CDR3. The V call is TRBV27, the J call TRBJ1-5; unclear D gene. The V end was cut by 6 bases, the J end by 3 bases, with 9 bases between. CDR1 MNHEY and CDR2 SMNVEV come from the germline V gene (reference sequence). This CDR3 region has 13 residues. This chain's CDR3 is CASRSGDNQPQHF. CDR3 nucleotides: TGTGCCAGCAGAAGCGGGGACAATCAGCCCCAGCATTTT.

This clone was seen just once. The same CDR3 arises from other DNA sequences in this sample as well. The gene calls are TRBV7-9 and TRBJ1-2; the match to TRBD1 covers 8 bases. Losses at the gene ends were 1 base for V and 6 bases for J; bases not matched to a gene: 1. Germline V gene sequence: CDR1 SEHNR, CDR2 FQNEAQ (reference sequence). The CDR3 spans 13 residues. CDR3 sequence: CASSLGGQDGYTF. CDR3 nucleotide sequence: TGTGCCAGCAGCTTAGGGGGACAGGATGGCTACACCTTC.

J is TRBJ2-6 and V is TRBV5-6; D could derive from TRBD1 or TRBD2 (5 bases each). CDR1 is SGHDT and CDR2 is YYEEEE in the germline V gene. The V gene lost 2 bases and the J gene lost 0 bases, with 18 bases spanning the gap. This CDR3 spans 19 amino acids. Here the CDR3 reads CASSLVRDGASSGANVLTF. The CDR3 coding sequence is TGTGCCAGCAGCTTAGTCCGGGACGGTGCTTCCTCTGGGGCCAACGTCCTGACTTTC.

The chain couples TRBV9 to TRBJ2-1; TRBD1 agrees at 8 bases. The CDR3 is 15 amino acids. J was trimmed by 0 bases and V by 3 bases; bases with no gene match: 2. Germline values: CDR1 SGDLS, CDR2 YYNGEE. The CDR3 loop reads CASSGGQGSYNEQFF. The CDR3 coding sequence is TGTGCCAGCAGCGGAGGACAGGGCTCCTACAATGAGCAGTTCTTC.

This chain connects TRBV7-2 to TRBJ2-1; the D gene is possibly TRBD2 (5 bases). The CDR3 contains 14 residues. The V gene lost 5 bases and the J gene lost 3 bases, with 11 bases spanning the gap. In germline, CDR1 is SGHTA, CDR2 FQGNSA. The CDR3 bases are TGTGCCAGCAGCCTCTCGCGGGTCTACAATGAGCAGTTCTTC. Its translation is CASSLSRVYNEQFF.

The chain has TRBV14 and TRBJ1-1; D gene unclear. The germline V gene has CDR1 SGHDN and CDR2 FVKESK. The V and J ends lost 0 bases and 5 bases respectively, with 16 bases between them. This CDR3 comprises 16 residues. The CDR3, as DNA: TGTGCCAGCAGCCAAGATAGGATCCTCTTGGGTACTGAAGCTTTCTTT. This sequence encodes CASSQDRILLGTEAFF.

Turning to this clone: Other DNA sequences of this sample code for an identical CDR3. The chain is built from TRBV5-6 and TRBJ2-5; maybe TRBD1 (6 bases). Germline CDR1 and CDR2: SGHDT and YYEEEE. This CDR3 has 14 amino acids. Trimming removed 1 base at V and 2 bases at J, with 9 bases between. The CDR3 DNA is TGTGCCAGCAGCTTGACAGGGCCTCAAGAGACCCAGTACTTC. Translating gives CASSLTGPQETQYF. The full variable domain, completed using reference TRBV5-6 and TRBJ2-5, is DAGVTQSPTHLIKTRGQQVTLRCSPKSGHDTVSWYQQALGQGPQFIFQYYEEEERQRGNFPDRFSGHQFPNYSSELNVNALLLGDSALYLCASSLTGPQETQYFGPGTRLLVL.

V and J are TRBV7-9 and TRBJ1-1; unclear D gene. Trimming took 0 bases from V and 5 from J, leaving 10 bases between them. CDR3 length: 14 residues. Germline V gives CDR1 SEHNR, CDR2 FQNEAQ (reference sequence). CDR3 DNA sequence: TGTGCCAGCAGCTTAGCGGCCGTGGGAACTGAAGCTTTCTTT. Protein product: CASSLAAVGTEAFF.

The chain joins TRBV6-1 to TRBJ2-2; 9 nucleotides line up with TRBD2. The germline V gene encodes CDR1 MNHNS and CDR2 SASEGT. The CDR3 loop spans 14 amino acids. Losses at the gene ends were 10 bases for V and 3 bases for J; bases not matched to a gene: 6. The DNA of the CDR3 is TGTGCCATTCAGCGGGAGGCGGACACCGGGGAGCTGTTTTTT. It yields the protein CAIQREADTGELFF.

This sequence joins TRBV7-3 and TRBJ2-1; D possibly corresponds to TRBD1 (6 bases). V was cut by 6 bases and J by 7 bases, with 19 bases left in between. Germline V lookup: CDR1 SGHTA, CDR2 FQGTGA. The CDR3 runs 15 residues. The CDR3 here is CASSSPGHPVNEQFF. The CDR3 DNA sequence: TGTGCCAGCAGTTCACCGGGACACCCAGTGAATGAGCAGTTCTTC.

The rearrangement uses TRBV5-6 and TRBJ1-5, with unresolved D. The CDR3 contains 14 residues. V dropped 3 bases and J dropped 11 bases, with 18 bases sitting between them. Per the germline V gene, CDR1 is SGHDT and CDR2 is YYEEEE. The CDR3 sequence is CASSSMTRGSAQHF. As DNA, the CDR3 is TGTGCCAGCAGCTCGATGACCAGAGGGTCAGCCCAGCATTTT.

The chain joins TRBV18 to TRBJ2-7, with D maybe TRBD1 (5 bases). Germline V gene data show CDR1 as KGHSH and CDR2 as LQKENI. Trimming pared 2 bases from V and 3 bases from J, leaving 14 bases between. The CDR3 length is 15 residues. The CDR3 protein is CASSPVVGAGYEQYF. The CDR3 nucleotides are TGTGCCAGCTCACCAGTTGTAGGGGCTGGCTACGAGCAGTACTTC.

The chain has TRBV25-1 and TRBJ1-2; D perhaps matches TRBD1 (5 bases). The CDR3 has 14 residues. V was shortened by 6 bases and J by 4 bases, with 15 bases between the two germline ends. Germline V gene data show CDR1 as MGHDK and CDR2 as SYGVNS. The CDR3 is CASSSGTGGYGYTF. CDR3 nucleotide sequence: TGTGCCAGCAGCTCAGGGACTGGAGGCTATGGCTACACCTTC.